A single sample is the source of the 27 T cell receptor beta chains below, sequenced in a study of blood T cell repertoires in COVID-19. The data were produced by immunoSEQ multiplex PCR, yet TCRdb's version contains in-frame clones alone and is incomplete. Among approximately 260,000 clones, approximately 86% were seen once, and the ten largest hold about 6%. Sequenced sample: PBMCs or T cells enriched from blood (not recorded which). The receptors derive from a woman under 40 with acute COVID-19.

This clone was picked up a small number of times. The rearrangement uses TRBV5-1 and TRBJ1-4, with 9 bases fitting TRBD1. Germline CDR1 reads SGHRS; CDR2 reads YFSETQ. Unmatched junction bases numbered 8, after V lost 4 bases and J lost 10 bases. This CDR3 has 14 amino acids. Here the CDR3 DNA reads TGCGCCAGCAGCGGGGACAGGGCTTCTGGAAAACTGTTTTTT. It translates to CASSGDRASGKLFF.

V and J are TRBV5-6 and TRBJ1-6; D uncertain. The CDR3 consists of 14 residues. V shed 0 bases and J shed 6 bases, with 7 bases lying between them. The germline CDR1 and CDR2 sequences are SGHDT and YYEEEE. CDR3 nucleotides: TGTGCCAGCAGCTTGGCCACGAGTAATTCACCCCTCCACTTT. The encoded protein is CASSLATSNSPLHF.

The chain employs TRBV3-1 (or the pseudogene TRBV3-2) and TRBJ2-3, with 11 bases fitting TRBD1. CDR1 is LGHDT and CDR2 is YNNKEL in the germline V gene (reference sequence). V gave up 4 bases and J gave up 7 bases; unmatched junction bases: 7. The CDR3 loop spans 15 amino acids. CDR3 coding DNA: TGTGCCAGCAGCCCTAGGGACAGGGGGTTAAATACGCAGTATTTT. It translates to CASSPRDRGLNTQYF.

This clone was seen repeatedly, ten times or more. CDR3 coding DNA: TGTGCCAGCAGTGAACAGGGAAAGGAAGAGACCCAGTACTTC. Its translation is CASSEQGKEETQYF. V gene TRBV27 combines with J gene TRBJ2-5; a weak D match, TRBD1 (6 bases). CDR1 and CDR2 from the germline V gene are MNHEY and SMNVEV (reference sequence). The V and J ends lost 5 bases and 3 bases respectively, with 13 bases between them. The CDR3 contains 14 residues.

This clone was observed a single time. The CDR3 nucleotides read TGTGCCAGCCGACAGACCGTACTCAATCAGCCCCAGCATTTT. It yields the protein CASRQTVLNQPQHF. The chain combines TRBV19 with TRBJ1-5, with D maybe TRBD1 (5 bases). The CDR3 is 14 residues long. Trimming stripped 9 bases from V and 3 bases from J, with 15 bases between. Looked up from germline, CDR1 is LNHDA and CDR2 is SQIVND (reference sequence).

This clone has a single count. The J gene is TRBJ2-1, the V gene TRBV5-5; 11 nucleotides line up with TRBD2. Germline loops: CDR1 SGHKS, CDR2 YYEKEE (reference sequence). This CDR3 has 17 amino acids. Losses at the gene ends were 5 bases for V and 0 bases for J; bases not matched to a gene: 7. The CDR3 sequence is CASSSRLAGNSYNEQFF. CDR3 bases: TGTGCCAGCAGTTCAAGACTAGCGGGGAACTCCTACAATGAGCAGTTCTTC.

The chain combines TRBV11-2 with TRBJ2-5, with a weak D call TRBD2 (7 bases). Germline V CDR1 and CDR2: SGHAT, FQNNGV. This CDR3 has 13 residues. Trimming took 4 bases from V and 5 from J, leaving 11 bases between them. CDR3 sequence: CASSWGGPETQYF. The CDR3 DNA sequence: TGTGCCAGCAGCTGGGGGGGCCCGGAGACCCAGTACTTC.

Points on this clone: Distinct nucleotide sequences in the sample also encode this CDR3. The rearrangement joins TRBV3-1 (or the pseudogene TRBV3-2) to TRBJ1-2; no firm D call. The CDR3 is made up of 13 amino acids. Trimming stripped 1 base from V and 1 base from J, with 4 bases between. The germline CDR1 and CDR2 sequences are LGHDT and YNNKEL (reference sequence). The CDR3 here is CASSQARNYGYTF. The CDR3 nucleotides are TGTGCCAGCAGCCAAGCTCGTAACTATGGCTACACCTTC.

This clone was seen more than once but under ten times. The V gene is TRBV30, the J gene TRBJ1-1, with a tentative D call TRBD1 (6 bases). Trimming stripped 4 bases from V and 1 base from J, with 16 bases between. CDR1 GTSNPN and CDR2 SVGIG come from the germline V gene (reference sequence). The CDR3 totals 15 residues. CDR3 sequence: CAWNPMTGANTEAFF. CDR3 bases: TGTGCCTGGAACCCTATGACAGGCGCGAACACTGAAGCTTTCTTT. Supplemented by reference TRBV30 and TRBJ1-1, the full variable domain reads SQTIHQWPATLVQPVGSPLSLECTVEGTSNPNLYWYRQAAGRGLQLLFYSVGIGQISSEVPQNLSASRPQDRQFILSSKKLLLSDSGFYLCAWNPMTGANTEAFFGQGTRLTVV.

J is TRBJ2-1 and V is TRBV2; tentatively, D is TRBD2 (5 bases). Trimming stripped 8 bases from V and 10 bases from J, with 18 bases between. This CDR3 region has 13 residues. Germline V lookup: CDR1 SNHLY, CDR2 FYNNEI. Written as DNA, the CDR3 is TGTGCCAGCCTCTCTGGGAGAGTAATGGAGCAGTTCTTC. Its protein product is CASLSGRVMEQFF.

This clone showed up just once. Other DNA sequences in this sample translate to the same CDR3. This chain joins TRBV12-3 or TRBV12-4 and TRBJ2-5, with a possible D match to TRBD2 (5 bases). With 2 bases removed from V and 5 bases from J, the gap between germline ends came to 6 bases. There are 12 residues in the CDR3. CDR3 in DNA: TGTGCCAGCAGTTTACGAGGGGAGACCCAGTACTTC. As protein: CASSLRGETQYF.

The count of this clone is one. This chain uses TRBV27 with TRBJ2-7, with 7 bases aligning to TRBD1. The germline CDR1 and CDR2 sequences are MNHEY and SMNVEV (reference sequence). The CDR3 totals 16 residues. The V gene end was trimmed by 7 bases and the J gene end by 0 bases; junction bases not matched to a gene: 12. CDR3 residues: CASKPPDRERSYEQYF. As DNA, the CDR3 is TGTGCCAGCAAACCACCCGACAGGGAACGCTCCTACGAGCAGTACTTC.

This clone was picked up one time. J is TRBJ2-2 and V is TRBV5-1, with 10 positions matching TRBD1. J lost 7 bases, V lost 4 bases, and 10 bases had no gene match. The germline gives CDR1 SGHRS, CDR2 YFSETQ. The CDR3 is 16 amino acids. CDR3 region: CASSTTGTGDGGELFF. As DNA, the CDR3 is TGCGCCAGCAGCACGACCGGGACAGGGGACGGCGGGGAGCTGTTTTTT.

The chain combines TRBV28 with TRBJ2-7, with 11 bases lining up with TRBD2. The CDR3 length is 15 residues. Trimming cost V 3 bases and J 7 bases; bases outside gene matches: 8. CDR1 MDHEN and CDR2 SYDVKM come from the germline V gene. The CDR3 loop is CASSFFSGGAIEQYF. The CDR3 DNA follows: TGTGCCAGCAGTTTTTTTAGCGGGGGGGCGATAGAGCAGTACTTC.

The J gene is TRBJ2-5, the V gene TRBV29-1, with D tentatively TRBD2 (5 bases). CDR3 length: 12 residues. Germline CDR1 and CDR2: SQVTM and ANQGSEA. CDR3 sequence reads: CSTLGVSETQYF. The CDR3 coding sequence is TGCAGTACCCTGGGAGTGTCGGAGACCCAGTACTTC.

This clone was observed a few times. Here the CDR3 DNA reads TGCGCCAGCAGCCCGGGGGTCCTCCCTTCGAGCGCTTTCTTT. As protein: CASSPGVLPSSAFF. The V call is TRBV5-1, the J call TRBJ1-1, with a possible D match to TRBD1 (5 bases). The CDR3 consists of 14 residues. Trimming shortened V by 4 bases and J by 11 bases, and 21 bases separated the two germline ends. Germline CDR1 and CDR2: SGHRS and YFSETQ.

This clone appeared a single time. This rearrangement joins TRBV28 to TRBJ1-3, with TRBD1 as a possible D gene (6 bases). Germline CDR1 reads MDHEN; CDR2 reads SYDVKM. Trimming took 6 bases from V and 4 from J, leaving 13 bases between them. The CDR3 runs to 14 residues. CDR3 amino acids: CASRDQGLGNTIYF. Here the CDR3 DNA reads TGTGCCAGCAGAGACCAGGGGTTAGGAAACACCATATATTTT. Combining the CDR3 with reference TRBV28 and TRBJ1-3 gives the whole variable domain DVKVTQSSRYLVKRTGEKVFLECVQDMDHENMFWYRQDPGLGLRLIYFSYDVKMKEKGDIPEGYSVSREKKERFSLILESASTNQTSMYLCASRDQGLGNTIYFGEGSWLTVV.

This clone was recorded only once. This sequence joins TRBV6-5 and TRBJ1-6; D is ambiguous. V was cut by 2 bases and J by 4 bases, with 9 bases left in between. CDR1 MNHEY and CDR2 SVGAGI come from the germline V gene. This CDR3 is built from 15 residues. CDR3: CASSYGSPYNSPLHF. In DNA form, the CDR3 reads TGTGCCAGCAGTTACGGTAGCCCATATAATTCACCCCTCCACTTT.

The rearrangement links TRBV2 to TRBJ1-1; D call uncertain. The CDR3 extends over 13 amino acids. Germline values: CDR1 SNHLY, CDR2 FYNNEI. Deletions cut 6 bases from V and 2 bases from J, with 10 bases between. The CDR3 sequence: CASREDFNTEAFF. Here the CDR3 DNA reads TGTGCCAGCAGGGAGGATTTTAACACTGAAGCTTTCTTT.

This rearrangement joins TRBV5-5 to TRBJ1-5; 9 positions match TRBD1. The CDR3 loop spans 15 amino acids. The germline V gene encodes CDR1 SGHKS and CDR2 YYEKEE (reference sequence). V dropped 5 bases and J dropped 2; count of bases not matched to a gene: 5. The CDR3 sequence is CASRYRTGGNQPQHF. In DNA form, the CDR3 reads TGTGCCAGCAGGTACAGGACAGGGGGCAATCAGCCCCAGCATTTT.

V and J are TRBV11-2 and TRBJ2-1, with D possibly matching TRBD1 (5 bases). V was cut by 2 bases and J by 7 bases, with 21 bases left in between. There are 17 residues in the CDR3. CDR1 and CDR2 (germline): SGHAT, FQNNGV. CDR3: CASSLISRVQGRNEQFF. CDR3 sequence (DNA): TGTGCCAGCAGCTTAATTAGCCGGGTTCAGGGTCGGAATGAGCAGTTCTTC. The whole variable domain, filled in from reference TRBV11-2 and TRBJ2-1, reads EAGVAQSPRYKIIEKRQSVAFWCNPISGHATLYWYQQILGQGPKLLIQFQNNGVVDDSQLPKDRFSAERLKGVDSTLKIQPAKLEDSAVYLCASSLISRVQGRNEQFFGPGTRLTVL.

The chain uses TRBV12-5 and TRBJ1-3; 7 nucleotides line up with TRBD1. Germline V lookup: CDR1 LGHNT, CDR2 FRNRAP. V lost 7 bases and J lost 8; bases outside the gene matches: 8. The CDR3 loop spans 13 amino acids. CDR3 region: CASVPDRVDTIYF. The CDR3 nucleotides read TGTGCTAGTGTCCCCGACAGGGTGGACACCATATATTTT.

CDR3 residues: CAWSVPGQGVQPQHF. The CDR3 DNA reads TGTGCCTGGAGTGTACCCGGACAGGGTGTTCAGCCCCAGCATTTT. The chain carries TRBV30 and TRBJ1-5; 8 nucleotides match TRBD1. The CDR3 has 15 residues. Losses at the gene ends were 0 bases for V and 6 bases for J; bases not matched to a gene: 7. Germline CDR1 is GTSNPN and CDR2 is SVGIG (reference sequence).

CDR3 amino acids: CASSSAGWADEQFF. The CDR3 nucleotides read TGTGCCAGCAGCTCAGCGGGATGGGCGGATGAGCAGTTCTTC. The chain is built from TRBV7-3 and TRBJ2-1; 7 bases agree with TRBD2. Germline values: CDR1 SGHTA, CDR2 FQGTGA. This CDR3 is built from 14 residues. V gave up 4 bases and J gave up 8 bases; unmatched junction bases: 8.

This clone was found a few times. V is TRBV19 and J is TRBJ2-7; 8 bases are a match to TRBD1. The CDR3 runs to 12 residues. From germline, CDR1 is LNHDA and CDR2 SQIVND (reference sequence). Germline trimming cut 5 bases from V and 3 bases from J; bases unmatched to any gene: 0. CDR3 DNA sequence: TGTGCCAGTAGTGACAGGGGCTACGAGCAGTACTTC. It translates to CASSDRGYEQYF.

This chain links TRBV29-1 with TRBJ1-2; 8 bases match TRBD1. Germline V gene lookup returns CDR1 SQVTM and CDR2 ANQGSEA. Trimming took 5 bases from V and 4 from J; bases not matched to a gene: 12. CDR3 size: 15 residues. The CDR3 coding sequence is TGCAGCGTTTCTCCAGAGCAGGGGGCTCTCTATGGCTACACCTTC. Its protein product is CSVSPEQGALYGYTF.

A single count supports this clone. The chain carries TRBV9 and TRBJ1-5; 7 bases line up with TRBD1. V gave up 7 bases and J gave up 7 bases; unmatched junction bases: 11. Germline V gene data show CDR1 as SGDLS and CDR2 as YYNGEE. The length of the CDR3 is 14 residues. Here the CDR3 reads CASARGPPDQPQHF. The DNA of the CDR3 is TGTGCCAGCGCAAGGGGGCCACCAGACCAGCCCCAGCATTTT.